This entry lists 27 T cell receptor beta chains sequenced from one sample in a study of circulating and synovial CD4+ cells in juvenile arthritis. The method was immunoSEQ multiplex PCR; TCRdb's version includes in-frame clones alone and lacks a portion of them. The table includes about 33,000 clones, about 95% detected once. Sample: CD4+ T cells from blood. The origin of the receptors is a human donor with juvenile idiopathic arthritis.

The chain uses TRBV4-1 and TRBJ2-7; D unresolved. Germline V gene lookup returns CDR1 MGHRA and CDR2 YSYEKL. This CDR3 spans 16 amino acids. V lost 0 bases to trimming and J lost 3 bases, with 15 bases between them. The CDR3 DNA reads TGCGCCAGCAGCCAAGATCTTCAGGTTCAAGGCTACGAGCAGTACTTC. Its translation: CASSQDLQVQGYEQYF.

V usage is TRBV5-1 and J usage is TRBJ1-5, with 8 bases identical to TRBD1. Germline V gene sequence: CDR1 SGHRS, CDR2 YFSETQ. Trimming cost V 4 bases and J 6 bases; bases outside gene matches: 6. This CDR3 region has 14 residues. The CDR3 coding sequence is TGCGCCAGCAGCATTGGACAGGGTGGTCAGCCCCAGCATTTT. Translating it yields CASSIGQGGQPQHF.

The chain uses TRBV5-1 and TRBJ2-3; 15 bases are a match to TRBD2. Germline CDR1 reads SGHRS; CDR2 reads YFSETQ. The CDR3 spans 19 residues. After removal of 1 base from V and 0 bases from J, the junction contained 6 bases not matched to a gene. Here the CDR3 DNA reads TGCGCCAGCAGCTTGTTAGGACTAGCGGGGGGGCAGAGCACAGATACGCAGTATTTT. Translation: CASSLLGLAGGQSTDTQYF.

This chain links TRBV11-2 with TRBJ2-3; the match to TRBD2 covers 8 bases. Unmatched junction bases numbered 5, after V lost 4 bases and J lost 5 bases. CDR1 and CDR2 from the germline V gene are SGHAT and FQNNGV. The CDR3 loop spans 14 amino acids. As DNA, the CDR3 is TGTGCCAGCAGCTCCGGGACTAGAGGAGATACGCAGTATTTT. Its translation: CASSSGTRGDTQYF. The full variable domain, in which reference TRBV11-2 and TRBJ2-3 provide the parts outside the CDR3, is EAGVAQSPRYKIIEKRQSVAFWCNPISGHATLYWYQQILGQGPKLLIQFQNNGVVDDSQLPKDRFSAERLKGVDSTLKIQPAKLEDSAVYLCASSSGTRGDTQYFGPGTRLTVL.

The CDR3 region is CASSPFRAYNEQFF. The CDR3, as DNA: TGTGCCAGCAGCCCCTTCCGGGCCTACAATGAGCAGTTCTTC. V gene TRBV7-3 combines with J gene TRBJ2-1, with D unclear. Between the trimmed V and J ends, which lost 5 bases and 2 bases, there was a span of 10 bases. This CDR3 comprises 14 residues. Germline-derived CDR1 and CDR2 are SGHTA and FQGTGA.

The rearrangement joins TRBV5-1 to TRBJ2-3, with 12 bases fitting TRBD2. Germline V gives CDR1 SGHRS, CDR2 YFSETQ. Unmatched junction bases numbered 12, after V lost 4 bases and J lost 6 bases. This CDR3 has 17 amino acids. As DNA, the CDR3 is TGCGCCAGCAGCCACGGGGCTAGCGGGGGGGCTACGGATACGCAGTATTTT. Encoded protein: CASSHGASGGATDTQYF.

The chain links TRBV2 to TRBJ2-1, with 9 bases aligning to TRBD2. The CDR3 consists of 13 residues. Germline CDR1 is SNHLY and CDR2 is FYNNEI. Trimming took 8 bases from V and 3 from J; bases not matched to a gene: 2. The CDR3 loop reads CASRREGYNEQFF. DNA of the CDR3: TGTGCCAGCCGGCGGGAGGGCTACAATGAGCAGTTCTTC.

The chain employs TRBV12-5 and TRBJ2-2; 10 nucleotides match TRBD1. The V segment lost 2 bases and the J segment 7 bases; nucleotides outside the gene matches: 10. Germline V gives CDR1 LGHNT, CDR2 FRNRAP. The CDR3 is 17 residues long. CDR3 coding DNA: TGTGCTAGTGGTTTGATCACCGGGACAGGGGATGTCGGGGAGCTGTTTTTT. Encoded protein: CASGLITGTGDVGELFF.

The chain couples TRBV18 to TRBJ2-7; possible D gene TRBD1, 5 bases. The CDR3 is 15 amino acids. Trimming shortened V by 2 bases and J by 2 bases, and 13 bases separated the two germline ends. Germline V gene data show CDR1 as KGHSH and CDR2 as LQKENI. As DNA, the CDR3 is TGTGCCAGCTCACCAGAAAGTACAGGAGCCTACGAGCAGTACTTC. It yields the protein CASSPESTGAYEQYF. Together with reference TRBV18 and TRBJ2-7, the CDR3 gives the full variable domain: NAGVMQNPRHLVRRRGQEARLRCSPMKGHSHVYWYRQLPEEGLKFMVYLQKENIIDESGMPKERFSAEFPKEGPSILRIQQVVRGDSAAYFCASSPESTGAYEQYFGPGTRLTVT.

V and J are TRBV5-4 and TRBJ1-1, with D tentatively TRBD1 (6 bases). Germline assignment: CDR1 SGHNT and CDR2 YYREEE (reference sequence). The V end lost 4 bases, the J end lost 4 bases, and 14 bases lay between the germline ends. This CDR3 is built from 14 residues. The CDR3 bases are TGTGCCAGCAGCGGAAGGGACACCTCCACTGAAGCTTTCTTT. Translation gives CASSGRDTSTEAFF.

This chain joins TRBV2 and TRBJ2-5; D is possibly TRBD2 (5 bases). The V and J ends lost 6 bases and 0 bases respectively, with 14 bases between them. CDR1 SNHLY and CDR2 FYNNEI come from the germline V gene. The CDR3 covers 15 residues. The chain's CDR3 is CASRTGGRHQETQYF. In nucleotides, the CDR3 is TGTGCCAGCAGAACCGGAGGCAGACACCAAGAGACCCAGTACTTC.

The V and J genes are TRBV7-2 and TRBJ1-5; D uncertain. The CDR3 spans 15 residues. Trimming took off 5 bases at V and 2 bases at J, with 13 bases between the two ends. CDR1 is SGHTA and CDR2 is FQGNSA in the germline V gene. The CDR3 coding sequence is TGTGCCAGCAGCCGTTCTGGCCAGGGCAATCAGCCCCAGCATTTT. Translating it yields CASSRSGQGNQPQHF.

V is TRBV7-6 and J is TRBJ2-1; 11 bases map to TRBD2. Germline CDR1 is SGHVS and CDR2 is FNYEAQ. The length of the CDR3 is 17 residues. With 1 base clipped from V and 7 bases from J, the junction kept 9 bases outside the gene matches. CDR3 protein: CASSLVVLAGGGNEQFF. CDR3 DNA: TGTGCCAGCAGCTTAGTAGTCCTAGCGGGAGGAGGGAATGAGCAGTTCTTC.

The sample holds a few counts of this clone. The J gene is TRBJ1-6, the V gene TRBV11-2; TRBD1 is a possible D gene (5 bases). There are 15 residues in the CDR3. Between the trimmed V and J ends, which lost 5 bases and 9 bases, there was a span of 17 bases. The V gene's germline CDR1 is SGHAT and CDR2 FQNNGV. CDR3 nucleotide sequence: TGTGCCAGCAGCCCACCGCGGGGCGCGCCTTCACCCCTCCACTTT. This encodes CASSPPRGAPSPLHF.

The chain carries TRBV28 and TRBJ1-5, with a weak D call TRBD1 (6 bases). The CDR3 length is 14 residues. The germline V gene has CDR1 MDHEN and CDR2 SYDVKM. V gave up 8 bases and J gave up 5 bases, with 16 bases separating them. CDR3 in amino acids: CASFRRGGDQPQHF. The CDR3 coding sequence is TGTGCCAGCTTTCGCAGGGGCGGCGATCAGCCCCAGCATTTT. Supplemented by reference TRBV28 and TRBJ1-5, the full variable domain reads DVKVTQSSRYLVKRTGEKVFLECVQDMDHENMFWYRQDPGLGLRLIYFSYDVKMKEKGDIPEGYSVSREKKERFSLILESASTNQTSMYLCASFRRGGDQPQHFGDGTRLSIL.

This clone was seen just once. The rearrangement joins TRBV5-1 to TRBJ2-3; TRBD2 agrees at 7 bases. The CDR3 is made up of 17 amino acids. The germline V gene encodes CDR1 SGHRS and CDR2 YFSETQ. J lost 2 bases, V lost 5 bases, and 14 bases had no gene match. CDR3 loop: CASRIGLAVQLTDTQYF. The DNA for the CDR3 is TGCGCCAGCAGAATAGGGCTAGCGGTACAACTCACAGATACGCAGTATTTT.

A remark on this clone: The junction shows a germline mismatch at one end, possibly a read error. This CDR3 is also generated by other DNA sequences in the sample. The genes are TRBV5-1 and TRBJ1-6, with 8 bases matching TRBD1. Germline loops: CDR1 SGHRS, CDR2 YFSETQ. The CDR3 length is 16 residues. CDR3 amino acids: CASSLGGQGRYSPLHF. Written as DNA, the CDR3 is TGCGCCAGCAGCCTCGGAGGACAGGGCCGGTATTCCCCCCTCCACTTT. Variable domain in full (rest from reference TRBV5-1 and TRBJ1-6): KAGVTQTPRYLIKTRGQQVTLSCSPISGHRSVSWYQQTPGQGLQFLFEYFSETQRNKGNFPGRFSGRQFSNSRSEMNVSTLELGDSALYLCASSLGGQGRYSPLHFGNGTRLTVT.

The chain carries TRBV5-1 and TRBJ2-7; 11 bases line up with TRBD1. Germline trimming cut 7 bases from V and 6 bases from J; bases unmatched to any gene: 9. The CDR3 has 14 residues. From germline, CDR1 is SGHRS and CDR2 YFSETQ. CDR3 sequence reads: CASRRAGQGAEQYF. DNA for the CDR3: TGCGCCAGCCGGCGGGCAGGACAGGGGGCCGAGCAGTACTTC.

The genes are TRBV9 and TRBJ2-3, with 9 bases identical to TRBD2. Germline V gives CDR1 SGDLS, CDR2 YYNGEE. The V segment lost 3 bases and the J segment 1 base; nucleotides outside the gene matches: 6. This CDR3 region has 16 residues. In DNA form, the CDR3 reads TGTGCCAGCAGCGCAGGGGGACTAGCAGGCACAGATACGCAGTATTTT. It encodes CASSAGGLAGTDTQYF.

The chain recombines TRBV7-2 with TRBJ2-7; TRBD2 matches 7 bases. With 1 base clipped from V and 3 bases from J, the junction kept 6 bases outside the gene matches. The CDR3 totals 15 residues. Per the germline V gene, CDR1 is SGHTA and CDR2 is FQGNSA. CDR3 DNA sequence: TGTGCCAGCAGCTTAGTAGGACTAGGCCGCTACGAGCAGTACTTC. The encoded protein is CASSLVGLGRYEQYF.

This chain connects TRBV10-1 to TRBJ1-2; tentative D call: TRBD1 (5 bases). Trimming removed 2 bases at V and 5 bases at J, with 15 bases between. Germline V gene data show CDR1 as WNHNN and CDR2 as SYGVQD (reference sequence). The CDR3 is 15 amino acids. The CDR3, as DNA: TGCGCCAGCAGTGAGGGGACTGCTGCTCCATATGGCTACACCTTC. Protein: CASSEGTAAPYGYTF.

The CDR3 coding sequence is TGTGCCAGCAGCTTAGGACCCGGGACAAGCACAGATACGCAGTATTTT. It translates to CASSLGPGTSTDTQYF. The V call is TRBV7-3, the J call TRBJ2-3, with a possible D match to TRBD1 (6 bases). Germline V gives CDR1 SGHTA, CDR2 FQGTGA. V lost 2 bases and J lost 0, with 12 bases in between. This CDR3 has 16 amino acids.

The chain couples TRBV5-8 to TRBJ2-7; D gene ambiguous. This CDR3 comprises 17 residues. Germline lookup yields CDR1 SGHTS and CDR2 YDEGEE. V was cut by 0 bases and J by 1 base, with 17 bases left in between. In DNA, the CDR3 is TGTGCCAGCAGCTTGGGTATGCAGGCCCTTTGGTCCTACGAGCAGTACTTC. It is translated as CASSLGMQALWSYEQYF.

The rearrangement uses TRBV7-9 and TRBJ2-7; 11 bases align to TRBD2. The CDR3 consists of 17 residues. After removal of 1 base from V and 0 bases from J, the junction contained 5 bases not matched to a gene. CDR1 and CDR2 from the germline V gene are SEHNR and FQNEAQ (reference sequence). This CDR3 is CASSLESSGRPSYEQYF. CDR3 bases: TGTGCCAGCAGCTTAGAGTCTAGCGGGAGGCCCTCCTACGAGCAGTACTTC. The full variable domain, its missing parts supplied by reference TRBV7-9 and TRBJ2-7, is DTGVSQNPRHKITKRGQNVTFRCDPISEHNRLYWYRQTLGQGPEFLTYFQNEAQLEKSRLLSDRFSAERPKGSFSTLEIQRTEQGDSAMYLCASSLESSGRPSYEQYFGPGTRLTVT.

The chain is built from TRBV7-2 and TRBJ2-5, with 10 positions matching TRBD2. The CDR3 spans 16 residues. Trimming cost V 0 bases and J 5 bases; bases outside gene matches: 6. Germline V lookup: CDR1 SGHTA, CDR2 FQGNSA. The CDR3 protein is CASSLAASGGGETQYF. CDR3 DNA: TGTGCCAGCAGCTTAGCGGCTAGCGGGGGAGGGGAGACCCAGTACTTC.

J is TRBJ2-2 and V is TRBV18, with 9 bases identical to TRBD1. Germline V CDR1 and CDR2: KGHSH, LQKENI. The CDR3 is made up of 15 amino acids. Trimming took 3 bases from V and 7 from J; bases not matched to a gene: 6. As DNA, the CDR3 is TGTGCCAGCTCACCCCGGGACAGGGATGGCGGGGAGCTGTTTTTT. Encoded protein: CASSPRDRDGGELFF.

The chain employs TRBV2 and TRBJ2-1; 13 nucleotides match TRBD2. CDR3 length: 16 amino acids. The junction had 6 bases not matched to a gene; V was cut back by 4 bases and J by 6 bases. Germline V gene sequence: CDR1 SNHLY, CDR2 FYNNEI. CDR3 nucleotides: TGTGCCAGCAGTGGGACTAGCGGGAGATTCGGCAATGAGCAGTTCTTC. Its protein is CASSGTSGRFGNEQFF.